This T cell receptor (beta chain) was recorded in a study of beta chain features in type 1 diabetes. Study outcomes and limitations: The study notes PCR might favor shorter templates equally in patients and controls. Any HLA type influence on TCRB rearrangement was left unresolved here.

Germline V gene lookup returns CDR1 LNHDA and CDR2 SQIVND (reference sequence). The CDR3 sequence is 14 residues long. V was shortened by 3 bases and J by 1 base, with 8 bases between the two germline ends. Post-sort purity exceeded 98% for all sorted populations. Reverse transcription of all isolated RNA meant that expressed TCRB transcripts were sequenced. This table comes from immunoSEQ multiplex PCR, and its TCRdb copy is limited to in-frame clones, with some not included. The data contain some 400,000 clones, about 16% of them singletons. This clone has a single count. What it binds is not known. Sequencing used naive CD4+ T cells from blood. This TCR came from a young woman in good health. The rearrangement joins TRBV19 to TRBJ2-3; D not certain. Written as DNA, the CDR3 is TGTGCCAGTAGTATTGCCGGAGGCACAGATACGCAGTATTTT. Encoded protein: CASSIAGGTDTQYF. The full variable domain, with the rest looked up from reference TRBV19 and TRBJ2-3, is DGGITQSPKYLFRKEGQNVTLSCEQNLNHDAMYWYRQDPGQGLRLIYYSQIVNDFQKGDIAEGYSVSREKKESFPLTVTSAQKNPTAFYLCASSIAGGTDTQYFGPGTRLTVL.